This T cell receptor beta chain originates from a study of graft-versus-host responses after intestinal transplantation. Generated by immunoSEQ multiplex PCR, the TCRdb table keeps only in-frame clones and is missing some. The profile shows under 95,000 clones, roughly 90% of them singletons. This clone occurred a few times. What it binds is unknown. Per germline, CDR1 SGHRS and CDR2 YFSETQ. The length of the CDR3 is 15 residues. V gave up 2 bases and J gave up 6 bases; unmatched junction bases: 9. This receptor was obtained from a human donor who was the organ donor for an intestinal transplant. This chain joins TRBV5-1 and TRBJ2-7, with 9 bases lining up with TRBD2. This sample comprised unstimulated CD4+ T cells sorted from spleen or lymph node cells, obtained before transplant. The CDR3 region is CASSFLAGASLEQYF. Written as DNA, the CDR3 is TGCGCCAGCAGCTTCTTAGCGGGAGCCTCGCTCGAGCAGTACTTC.